The sequence of this TCR beta chain was determined in a study of post-analysis software for immune sequencing data. Turning to the study itself: Included among the disease courses, which were recorded for the cohort, were relapsing-remitting, secondary progressive and progressive-relapsing multiple sclerosis. Study results and caveats: Controls showed lower frequencies than patients for five TRBV segments, and TRBV5-6, TRBV5-1 and TRBV20-1 were among these. Controls significantly exceeded multiple sclerosis patients in normalized Chao1 diversity.

Prepared libraries of TCR beta cDNA carried unique molecular identifiers. From the PCR reads, TCRdb called clonotypes with MiXCR, one entry per CDR3 protein. The data contain roughly 540,000 distinct CDR3 sequences, 30% to 40% of them singletons. V trimming: 1 base; J trimming: 6 bases; junction bases outside the gene matches: 12. CDR1 and CDR2 from the germline V gene are SGHVS and FQNEAQ. The CDR3 runs to 17 residues. A word on this clonotype: Its antigen is unknown.

Sequencing was carried out using blood. This sequence joins TRBV7-8 and TRBJ1-2; 9 bases agree with TRBD1. The origin of this receptor is a girl under 18 with multiple sclerosis. As DNA, the CDR3 is TGTGCCAGCAGCTTAGATTCCGGGACAGGGCTATTTCATGGCTACACCTTC. This encodes CASSLDSGTGLFHGYTF.